These 10 T cell receptor beta chains were sequenced from one sample in a study of shared clonotypes between healthy human individuals. Profiled with immunoSEQ multiplex PCR; TCRdb holds only in-frame clones, not every one. Among approximately 2,000,000 clones listed, about 90% were seen once. The sequencing sample was made of naive CD4+ T cells from PBMCs. As to subset: CD45RA+ positively selected. The receptors come from a man aged 18 to 29 in good health. Some clones in this sample may be carry-over from other donors' samples.

This clone is a singleton in its sample. This rearrangement joins TRBV7-9 to TRBJ1-4, with a tentative D call TRBD1 (5 bases). CDR1 SEHNR and CDR2 FQNEAQ come from the germline V gene (reference sequence). Trimming removed 4 bases from V and 0 bases from J, with 9 bases in between. The CDR3 sequence is 15 residues long. The CDR3 spells CASSSYRTTNEKLFF. In DNA, the CDR3 is TGTGCCAGCAGCTCTTACAGGACAACTAATGAAAAACTGTTTTTT. Full variable domain (remainder filled in from reference TRBV7-9 and TRBJ1-4): DTGVSQNPRHKITKRGQNVTFRCDPISEHNRLYWYRQTLGQGPEFLTYFQNEAQLEKSRLLSDRFSAERPKGSFSTLEIQRTEQGDSAMYLCASSSYRTTNEKLFFGSGTQLSVL.

The chain is built from TRBV7-6 and TRBJ2-1; a weak D match, TRBD2 (6 bases). The ends were cut back, 1 base at V and 9 bases at J, with 10 bases in the middle. The germline V gene has CDR1 SGHVS and CDR2 FNYEAQ. The CDR3 totals 13 residues. The CDR3 DNA reads as TGTGCCAGCAGCTTAGGGTTGGGGGGTGAGCAGTTCTTC. Translation gives CASSLGLGGEQFF.

The rearrangement joins TRBV5-8 to TRBJ1-5; D perhaps matches TRBD1 (6 bases). Germline CDR1 is SGHTS and CDR2 is YDEGEE. CDR3 length: 14 amino acids. The V gene lost 0 bases and the J gene lost 7 bases, with 11 bases spanning the gap. CDR3: CASSLEVGGQPQHF. Written as DNA, the CDR3 is TGTGCCAGCAGCTTGGAGGTAGGGGGGCAGCCCCAGCATTTT.

V is TRBV6-1 and J is TRBJ1-4; D not resolved. V dropped 8 bases and J dropped 7 bases, with 11 bases sitting between them. CDR3 length equals 12 residues. In germline, CDR1 is MNHNS, CDR2 SASEGT. This chain's CDR3 is CASGEGGEKLFF. In nucleotides, the CDR3 is TGTGCCAGCGGGGAGGGAGGTGAAAAACTGTTTTTT.

This clone has a single count. This rearrangement joins TRBV5-1 to TRBJ2-1; D remains unclear. This CDR3 comprises 12 residues. V lost 3 bases to trimming and J lost 4 bases, with 5 bases between them. Looked up from germline, CDR1 is SGHRS and CDR2 is YFSETQ. The CDR3 sequence is CASSSKYNEQFF. The CDR3 DNA sequence: TGCGCCAGCAGCTCGAAATACAATGAGCAGTTCTTC.

The V and J genes are TRBV2 and TRBJ1-1; D remains unclear. The ends were cut back, 3 bases at V and 8 bases at J, with 16 bases in the middle. Germline values: CDR1 SNHLY, CDR2 FYNNEI. CDR3 length equals 14 residues. The chain's CDR3 is CASSDLGGPGEAFF. CDR3 DNA sequence: TGTGCCAGCAGTGACCTGGGAGGGCCGGGCGAAGCTTTCTTT.

V and J are TRBV14 and TRBJ2-5; perhaps D is TRBD1 or TRBD2 (6 bases each). CDR1 is SGHDN and CDR2 is FVKESK in the germline V gene. V shed 4 bases and J shed 7 bases, with 25 bases lying between them. CDR3 length equals 17 residues. DNA of the CDR3: TGTGCCAGCAGCCCGGCAGGGCAGGCTGGGGGGCGAGTGACCCAGTACTTC. Its translation: CASSPAGQAGGRVTQYF.

The chain recombines TRBV4-1 with TRBJ1-2; D not certain. Germline CDR1 and CDR2: MGHRA and YSYEKL. This CDR3 comprises 13 residues. Trimming took off 0 bases at V and 6 bases at J, with 8 bases between the two ends. The CDR3 DNA reads as TGCGCCAGCAGCCAAGACGGGGTTAATGGCTACACCTTC. This codes for CASSQDGVNGYTF.

CDR3 sequence reads: CASSLFSGLNTEAFF. CDR3 DNA: TGTGCCAGCAGCTTGTTCTCAGGGTTGAACACTGAAGCTTTCTTT. The rearrangement uses TRBV7-3 and TRBJ1-1; D possibly corresponds to TRBD1 (5 bases). From germline, CDR1 is SGHTA and CDR2 FQGTGA. This CDR3 comprises 15 residues. V gave up 3 bases and J gave up 0 bases, with 11 bases separating them.

This clone showed up just a few times. The chain couples TRBV28 to TRBJ1-1; D uncertain. Germline CDR1 reads MDHEN; CDR2 reads SYDVKM. The CDR3 is 14 amino acids. V was shortened by 2 bases and J by 6 bases, with 13 bases between the two germline ends. CDR3 nucleotide sequence: TGTGCCAGCAGTTTAACGCGCGGGCCCGCTGAAGCTTTCTTT. This sequence encodes CASSLTRGPAEAFF.